The 2 T cell receptor beta chains listed next were all sequenced from one sample in a study of blood T cell repertoires in COVID-19. The method was immunoSEQ multiplex PCR; TCRdb's version includes in-frame clones alone and lacks a portion of them. Of some 150,000 clones listed, about 86% are singletons. The sample was peripheral blood. The receptors here all came from a woman aged 55-70 years with acute or convalescent COVID-19.

The rearrangement links TRBV2 to TRBJ1-1; no clear D. The CDR3 length is 14 residues. Per the germline V gene, CDR1 is SNHLY and CDR2 is FYNNEI. V dropped 7 bases and J dropped 0 bases, with 12 bases sitting between them. The CDR3 reads CASTLYQVNTEAFF. The CDR3 DNA sequence: TGTGCCAGCACCCTGTACCAGGTGAACACTGAAGCTTTCTTT.

This clone has only one observation. V usage is TRBV5-4 and J usage is TRBJ1-2; maybe TRBD1 (6 bases). V lost 4 bases to trimming and J lost 4 bases, with 14 bases between them. CDR1 is SGHNT, CDR2 YYREEE, per germline (reference sequence). The CDR3 is 14 amino acids. The CDR3 sequence: CASSPGQWSYGYTF. The CDR3 DNA reads as TGTGCCAGCAGCCCCGGACAGTGGAGCTATGGCTACACCTTC.